This is a list of T cell receptor beta chains from one sample in a study of cytomegalovirus exposure and HLA in healthy donors. Generated by immunoSEQ multiplex PCR, the TCRdb table keeps only in-frame clones and is missing some. Counted here are roughly 350,000 clones, approximately 90% occurring once; the ten biggest clones make up roughly 0.8%. Sequencing was carried out using PBMCs. These receptors were taken from a woman under 30 in good health and CMV-seronegative. Each CDR3 is given with its conserved first and last residue. The order of the fields is V gene, CDR3 protein.

V gene: TRBV29-1
CDR3 protein: CSVARTSGINEQFF

V gene: TRBV4-2
CDR3 protein: CASSQVGQGAGWEAFF

V gene: TRBV30
CDR3 protein: CAALGESTADTQYF

V gene: TRBV28
CDR3 protein: CASSSGQNQEAFF

V gene: TRBV7-2
CDR3 protein: CASSARGLSSSYEQYF

V gene: TRBV28
CDR3 protein: CASSPPGQPQHF

V gene: TRBV9
CDR3 protein: CASSVAPLAGDYEQYF

V gene: TRBV29-1
CDR3 protein: CSVDWTGTDTQYF

V gene: TRBV9
CDR3 protein: CASSPTGGGNQPQHF

V gene: TRBV25-1
CDR3 protein: CASSGGRVQNTGELFF

V gene: TRBV7-9
CDR3 protein: CASSVGGEQFF

V gene: TRBV5-1
CDR3 protein: CASSNDAAGGPYEQYF

V gene: TRBV7-2
CDR3 protein: CASSVNRGSYEQYF

V gene: TRBV12-5
CDR3 protein: CASGHRDRVYEQYF

V gene: TRBV29-1
CDR3 protein: CSVLLAVGGTDTQYF

V gene: TRBV11-3
CDR3 protein: CASQKTGNLDQPQHF

V gene: TRBV2
CDR3 protein: CARQQGTGGISGYTF

V gene: TRBV4-3
CDR3 protein: CASSWTSSNEQFF

V gene: TRBV29-1
CDR3 protein: CSVRTENTEAFF

V gene: TRBV5-8
CDR3 protein: CASSLVGGRTEAFF

V gene: TRBV9
CDR3 protein: CASSDNEQYF

V gene: TRBV6-5
CDR3 protein: CASSYGGNTEAFF

V gene: TRBV7-7
CDR3 protein: CASSKGGQGYEQYF

V gene: TRBV5-1
CDR3 protein: CASSARTGSETQYF

V gene: TRBV5-1
CDR3 protein: CASSLDVDNEQFF

V gene: TRBV28
CDR3 protein: CASSSTGDGYTF

V gene: TRBV4-3
CDR3 protein: CASRQTGDYGYTF

V gene: TRBV27
CDR3 protein: CASSLSYPAGAYEQYF

V gene: TRBV5-1
CDR3 protein: CASSLGTGHYNEQFF

V gene: TRBV2
CDR3 protein: CASPSDRGRPYYEQYF

V gene: TRBV29-1
CDR3 protein: CSVVMNTEAFF

V gene: TRBV9
CDR3 protein: CASSVDGTGVGEQYF

V gene: TRBV18
CDR3 protein: CASSPREATGELFF

V gene: TRBV19
CDR3 protein: CASSIVGGAGTEAFF

V gene: TRBV5-6
CDR3 protein: CASSSKAVPGNTQYF

V gene: TRBV6-1
CDR3 protein: CASRSRLTGVNEQFF

V gene: TRBV19
CDR3 protein: CASSIGDWQSPEAFF

V gene: TRBV10-3
CDR3 protein: CAISESMRLAGRYEQYF

V gene: TRBV30
CDR3 protein: CAWAPAGPTDTQYF

V gene: TRBV5-6
CDR3 protein: CASSLIGTLMNEKLFF

V gene: TRBV6-1
CDR3 protein: CATKGDRATGYTF

V gene: TRBV28
CDR3 protein: CASKRDPYNEQFF

V gene: TRBV5-1
CDR3 protein: CASSWTDRGTEAFF

V gene: TRBV29-1
CDR3 protein: CSVDSGDSYEQYF

V gene: TRBV9
CDR3 protein: CASSSSTGGSYEQYF

V gene: TRBV28
CDR3 protein: CASSHGTSPYEQYF

V gene: TRBV2
CDR3 protein: CASSDRTGVFSNQPQHF

V gene: TRBV10-3
CDR3 protein: CAARAGGERGVTQYF

V gene: TRBV7-9
CDR3 protein: CASSRRQGANTEAFF

V gene: TRBV7-8
CDR3 protein: CASGELAGDPGELFF

V gene: TRBV6-4
CDR3 protein: CASRAERRQGEGNQPQHF